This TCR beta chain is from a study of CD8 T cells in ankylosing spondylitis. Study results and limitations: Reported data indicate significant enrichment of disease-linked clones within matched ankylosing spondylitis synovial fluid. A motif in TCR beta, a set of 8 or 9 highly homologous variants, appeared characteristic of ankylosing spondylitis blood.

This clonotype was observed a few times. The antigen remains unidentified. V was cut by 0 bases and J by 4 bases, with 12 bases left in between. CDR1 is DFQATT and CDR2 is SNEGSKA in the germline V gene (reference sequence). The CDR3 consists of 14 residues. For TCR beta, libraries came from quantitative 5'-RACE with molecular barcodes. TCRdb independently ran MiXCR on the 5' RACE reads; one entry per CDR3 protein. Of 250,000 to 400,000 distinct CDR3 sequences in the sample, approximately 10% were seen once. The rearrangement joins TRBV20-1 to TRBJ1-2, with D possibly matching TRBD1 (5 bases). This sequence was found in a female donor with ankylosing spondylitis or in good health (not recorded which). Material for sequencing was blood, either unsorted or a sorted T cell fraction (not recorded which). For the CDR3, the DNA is TGCAGTGCTAGAGACTTAAGGGGCGGCTATGGCTACACCTTC. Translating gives CSARDLRGGYGYTF.